What follows are 27 T cell receptor beta chains derived from one specimen sequenced in a study of radiation and T cells in renal cell carcinoma. Here immunoSEQ multiplex PCR was the method, and the copy in TCRdb shows in-frame clones only, minus some. The repertoire holds around 94,000 clones, with over 80% as singletons. Time point meaning: blood 4 weeks post-SBRT, at nephrectomy. Indicated treatment: 15 Gy SBRT to primary tumor, nephrectomy 4 weeks later. Sample: blood, taken from a patient whose treatment included radiotherapy and nephrectomy. The receptors stem from a man aged 45-60 years with renal cell carcinoma.

V usage is TRBV9 and J usage is TRBJ2-1; the D is unclear. The CDR3 spans 15 residues. With 0 bases removed from V and 2 bases from J, the gap between germline ends came to 9 bases. Germline V gene sequence: CDR1 SGDLS, CDR2 YYNGEE. The CDR3 is CASSVELAAYNEQFF. The CDR3 nucleotides read TGTGCCAGCAGCGTAGAATTAGCAGCCTACAATGAGCAGTTCTTC.

The chain carries TRBV5-1 and TRBJ2-1; 8 positions agree with TRBD1. Germline V lookup: CDR1 SGHRS, CDR2 YFSETQ. Trimming took 0 bases from V and 7 from J; bases not matched to a gene: 12. The CDR3 contains 17 residues. The CDR3, as DNA: TGCGCCAGCAGCTTGGAAGGCCGGGACAGGCGGGTGAATGAGCAGTTCTTC. It yields the protein CASSLEGRDRRVNEQFF.

The rearrangement joins TRBV2 to TRBJ2-5, with D uncertain. CDR1 SNHLY and CDR2 FYNNEI come from the germline V gene. With 9 bases removed from V and 1 base from J, the gap between germline ends came to 6 bases. The CDR3 length is 11 residues. CDR3 bases: TGTGCCAGTTCGATCCAAGAGACCCAGTACTTC. Translation: CASSIQETQYF. The whole variable domain, remainder taken from reference TRBV2 and TRBJ2-5, is EPEVTQTPSHQVTQMGQEVILRCVPISNHLYFYWYRQILGQKVEFLVSFYNNEISEKSEIFDDQFSVERPDGSNFTLKIRSTKLEDSAMYFCASSIQETQYFGPGTRLLVL.

J is TRBJ2-7 and V is TRBV6-1; D possibly corresponds to TRBD1 (6 bases). Germline CDR1 and CDR2: MNHNS and SASEGT. The V end lost 3 bases, the J end lost 0 bases, and 9 bases lay between the germline ends. The CDR3 consists of 14 residues. The CDR3 sequence is CASSDRGDSYEQYF. CDR3 bases: TGTGCCAGCAGTGACAGGGGCGACTCCTACGAGCAGTACTTC.

The chain combines TRBV29-1 with TRBJ2-7; TRBD1 aligns across 7 bases. The CDR3 is made up of 14 amino acids. Trimming at V came to 6 bases and at J to 3 bases, leaving 11 bases not matched to a gene. Looked up from germline, CDR1 is SQVTM and CDR2 is ANQGSEA. The CDR3 coding sequence is TGCAGCGTGGAGGTTACAGGGGATTACTACGAGCAGTACTTC. It translates to CSVEVTGDYYEQYF.

The chain recombines TRBV9 with TRBJ2-1, with 9 bases that match TRBD2. V lost 5 bases and J lost 8; bases outside the gene matches: 11. From germline, CDR1 is SGDLS and CDR2 YYNGEE. The CDR3 covers 15 residues. CDR3 bases: TGTGCCAGCAGTGCTAGCGGGGAAGATGTACATGAGCAGTTCTTC. Translation gives CASSASGEDVHEQFF. The full variable domain, rest sourced from reference TRBV9 and TRBJ2-1, is DSGVTQTPKHLITATGQRVTLRCSPRSGDLSVYWYQQSLDQGLQFLIQYYNGEERAKGNILERFSAQQFPDLHSELNLSSLELGDSALYFCASSASGEDVHEQFFGPGTRLTVL.

The chain links TRBV5-5 to TRBJ2-1, with D perhaps assigned TRBD1 or TRBD2 (5 bases each). V dropped 3 bases and J dropped 0 bases, with 16 bases sitting between them. The germline V gene encodes CDR1 SGHKS and CDR2 YYEKEE (reference sequence). The CDR3 is 17 residues long. CDR3 nucleotides: TGTGCCAGCAGCTGGGGCCTCAGGGAGCGCTCCTACAATGAGCAGTTCTTC. This codes for CASSWGLRERSYNEQFF. The full variable domain, rest sourced from reference TRBV5-5 and TRBJ2-1, is DAGVTQSPTHLIKTRGQQVTLRCSPISGHKSVSWYQQVLGQGPQFIFQYYEKEERGRGNFPDRFSARQFPNYSSELNVNALLLGDSALYLCASSWGLRERSYNEQFFGPGTRLTVL.

This rearrangement joins TRBV6-1 to TRBJ2-4; D gene unclear. The CDR3 contains 12 residues. Per germline, CDR1 MNHNS and CDR2 SASEGT. V lost 4 bases and J lost 5, with 6 bases in between. The DNA of the CDR3 is TGTGCCAGCAGTGTCCTAGAAAACATTCAGTACTTC. Protein product: CASSVLENIQYF.

This clone has a single count. The chain has TRBV7-9 and TRBJ2-3; no definite D call. The V and J ends lost 4 bases and 8 bases respectively, with 10 bases between them. The CDR3 has 12 amino acids. CDR1 and CDR2 from the germline V gene are SEHNR and FQNEAQ (reference sequence). Here the CDR3 reads CASSSLRSTQYF. Written as DNA, the CDR3 is TGTGCCAGCAGCTCCCTTCGTTCTACGCAGTATTTT. The whole variable domain, remainder taken from reference TRBV7-9 and TRBJ2-3, is DTGVSQNPRHKITKRGQNVTFRCDPISEHNRLYWYRQTLGQGPEFLTYFQNEAQLEKSRLLSDRFSAERPKGSFSTLEIQRTEQGDSAMYLCASSSLRSTQYFGPGTRLTVL.

V is TRBV6-5 and J is TRBJ1-1; 7 bases agree with TRBD1. CDR1 is MNHEY and CDR2 is SVGAGI in the germline V gene. The CDR3 sequence is 15 residues long. The J segment lost 5 bases and the V segment lost 6 bases, leaving 12 bases of the junction unmatched. The CDR3 nucleotides read TGTGCCAGCAGCCCTACCATACAGGGGAGGACTGAAGCTTTCTTT. Its translation: CASSPTIQGRTEAFF.

This chain joins TRBV18 and TRBJ2-7; a possible D gene is TRBD1 (5 bases). This CDR3 has 14 residues. The germline CDR1 and CDR2 sequences are KGHSH and LQKENI. V gave up 3 bases and J gave up 4 bases, with 13 bases separating them. CDR3: CASSPGQRRYEQYF. The CDR3 DNA follows: TGTGCCAGCTCACCGGGGCAGCGCCGTTACGAGCAGTACTTC.

As regards this clone: Distinct nucleotide sequences in the sample also encode this CDR3. V usage is TRBV2 and J usage is TRBJ1-4; the match to TRBD1 covers 7 bases. The CDR3 has 13 amino acids. With V trimmed by 7 bases and J by 5 bases, 4 bases remained unmatched. Germline CDR1 is SNHLY and CDR2 is FYNNEI. The CDR3 is CASNRDSNEKLFF. For the CDR3, the DNA is TGTGCCAGCAACCGGGACAGCAATGAAAAACTGTTTTTT.

V usage is TRBV4-2 and J usage is TRBJ2-7; D call uncertain. V was cut by 1 base and J by 2 bases, with 6 bases left in between. The germline V gene has CDR1 LGHNA and CDR2 YNFKEQ. This CDR3 is built from 13 residues. CDR3 bases: TGTGCCAGCAGCCAAGGGGGAACCTACGAGCAGTACTTC. This encodes CASSQGGTYEQYF.

The chain is built from TRBV10-1 and TRBJ2-1; 8 bases fit TRBD2. This CDR3 is built from 13 residues. V shed 5 bases and J 5 bases; nucleotides not matched to a gene: 2. The germline V gene has CDR1 WNHNN and CDR2 SYGVQD (reference sequence). In nucleotides, the CDR3 is TGCGCCAGCAGTTTGACTAGCGACAATGAGCAGTTCTTC. Translation: CASSLTSDNEQFF.

The chain joins TRBV11-2 to TRBJ1-1, with D unresolved. CDR1 and CDR2 (germline): SGHAT, FQNNGV. With 1 base removed from V and 3 bases from J, the gap between germline ends came to 12 bases. The CDR3 covers 15 residues. The CDR3 DNA reads TGTGCCAGCAGCTTAGCGGCCAACATGGACACTGAAGCTTTCTTT. Protein sequence: CASSLAANMDTEAFF.

The rearrangement uses TRBV25-1 and TRBJ1-2, with a weak D call TRBD1 (5 bases). The CDR3 is 14 residues long. CDR1 is MGHDK and CDR2 is SYGVNS in the germline V gene. The V end was cut by 4 bases, the J end by 3 bases, with 12 bases between. The CDR3 sequence is CASSGTGSDYGYTF. The CDR3, as DNA: TGTGCCAGCAGTGGCACAGGCTCGGACTATGGCTACACCTTC.

Concerning this clone: Since a far larger clone is one base different, this is likely a read error. The J gene is TRBJ2-1, the V gene TRBV5-5; unclear D gene. CDR1 and CDR2 (germline): SGHKS, YYEKEE (reference sequence). V was cut by 0 bases and J by 6 bases, with 4 bases left in between. This CDR3 is 12 amino acids long. CDR3 coding DNA: TGTGCCAGCAGCTTGGACTCCAATGAGCAGTTCTTC. As protein: CASSLDSNEQFF. Based on the CDR3 plus reference TRBV5-5 and TRBJ2-1, the full variable domain is DAGVTQSPTHLIKTRGQQVTLRCSPISGHKSVSWYQQVLGQGPQFIFQYYEKEERGRGNFPDRFSARQFPNYSSELNVNALLLGDSALYLCASSLDSNEQFFGPGTRLTVL.

The rearrangement joins TRBV5-1 to TRBJ2-7; 7 bases line up with TRBD1. After removal of 3 bases from V and 3 bases from J, the junction contained 6 bases not matched to a gene. The CDR3 sequence is 14 residues long. From germline, CDR1 is SGHRS and CDR2 YFSETQ. The CDR3 region is CASSWAGTDYEQYF. In nucleotides, the CDR3 is TGCGCCAGCAGCTGGGCCGGGACAGACTACGAGCAGTACTTC.

The chain links TRBV4-1 to TRBJ1-5; D is unclear. Trimming shortened V by 2 bases and J by 8 bases, and 10 bases separated the two germline ends. CDR1 is MGHRA, CDR2 YSYEKL, per germline. This CDR3 has 13 amino acids. The CDR3 spells CASSQFSREPQHF. CDR3 coding DNA: TGCGCCAGCAGCCAATTTAGCAGAGAGCCCCAGCATTTT.

V usage is TRBV6-5 and J usage is TRBJ2-7; D is possibly TRBD2 (5 bases). Germline V CDR1 and CDR2: MNHEY, SVGAGI. V dropped 5 bases and J dropped 0 bases, with 11 bases sitting between them. This CDR3 contains 14 residues. The CDR3 DNA sequence: TGTGCCAGCAGTCGGTCAGCGGCCTCCTACGAGCAGTACTTC. It encodes CASSRSAASYEQYF.

This chain joins TRBV28 and TRBJ2-6, with TRBD2 matching over 7 bases. V lost 7 bases, J lost 3 bases, and 3 bases stayed unmatched. CDR1 is MDHEN, CDR2 SYDVKM, per germline. The CDR3 runs 14 residues. CDR3 nucleotides: TGTGCCAGCATTCAGCGGGGTGGGGCCAACGTCCTGACTTTC. Protein sequence: CASIQRGGANVLTF.

DNA for the CDR3: TGTGCCAGCAGCCAACGCTTGTCGGCGGGAGAGACCCAGTACTTC. This codes for CASSQRLSAGETQYF. The J gene is TRBJ2-5, the V gene TRBV14; a possible D gene is TRBD2 (5 bases). Germline-derived CDR1 and CDR2 are SGHDN and FVKESK. The CDR3 is 15 amino acids. Trimming removed 2 bases from V and 4 bases from J, with 14 bases in between. The full variable domain, its missing parts supplied by reference TRBV14 and TRBJ2-5, is EAGVTQFPSHSVIEKGQTVTLRCDPISGHDNLYWYRRVMGKEIKFLLHFVKESKQDESGMPNNRFLAERTGGTYSTLKVQPAELEDSGVYFCASSQRLSAGETQYFGPGTRLLVL.

V gene TRBV10-3 combines with J gene TRBJ1-1; D ambiguous. Germline V gene sequence: CDR1 ENHRY, CDR2 SYGVKD. Trimming took off 6 bases at V and 1 base at J, with 15 bases between the two ends. The CDR3 covers 15 residues. The CDR3, as DNA: TGTGCCATCAGGGCCACGCTAGGGAAGAACACTGAAGCTTTCTTT. Translated, it gives CAIRATLGKNTEAFF.

This sequence joins TRBV27 and TRBJ1-1; no reliable D call. The CDR3 is 11 amino acids. The ends were cut back, 8 bases at V and 2 bases at J, with 6 bases in the middle. The germline V gene encodes CDR1 MNHEY and CDR2 SMNVEV (reference sequence). The CDR3 here is CASRKNTEAFF. CDR3 in DNA: TGTGCCAGCCGCAAAAACACTGAAGCTTTCTTT.

The CDR3 sequence: CASSFDPGLGLETQYF. The CDR3 DNA reads as TGCGCCAGCAGCTTTGACCCGGGGCTAGGATTGGAGACCCAGTACTTC. The V and J genes are TRBV5-1 and TRBJ2-5; TRBD1 or TRBD2 may be the D gene (5 bases each). The CDR3 covers 16 residues. Trimming left V 2 bases short and J 5 bases short, with 19 bases between. Germline CDR1 and CDR2: SGHRS and YFSETQ.

V and J are TRBV9 and TRBJ2-7; TRBD1 matches 7 bases. The V and J ends lost 0 bases and 3 bases, in that order; junction bases with no gene match: 3. There are 14 residues in the CDR3. The germline V gene encodes CDR1 SGDLS and CDR2 YYNGEE. This chain's CDR3 is CASSVEPGGYEQYF. For the CDR3, the DNA is TGTGCCAGCAGCGTAGAACCAGGGGGCTACGAGCAGTACTTC.

The chain uses TRBV7-9 and TRBJ2-3; D is unclear. This CDR3 comprises 15 residues. Germline assignment: CDR1 SEHNR and CDR2 FQNEAQ (reference sequence). The ends were cut back, 3 bases at V and 3 bases at J, with 13 bases in the middle. The CDR3 loop is CASSFGLESTDTQYF. In nucleotides, the CDR3 is TGTGCCAGCAGCTTTGGCCTAGAGAGTACAGATACGCAGTATTTT.